The 9 T cell receptor beta chains given below trace back to one sample, sequenced in a study of control samples from healthy donors and cancer patients. Some clones are missing from TCRdb's copy, which holds only in-frame ones; the method was immunoSEQ multiplex PCR. The table has tens of thousands of clones, roughly 92% seen once; the top ten hold roughly 4%. Sequencing was performed on blood. These receptors originate from a man younger than 40 in good health.

The V call is TRBV20-1, the J call TRBJ1-2; D gene ambiguous. The germline V gene has CDR1 DFQATT and CDR2 SNEGSKA (reference sequence). The CDR3 loop spans 11 amino acids. The CDR3, as DNA: TGCACGGGCACGGATAACTATGGCTACACCTTC. This encodes CTGTDNYGYTF.

The chain combines TRBV29-1 with TRBJ2-1; 8 nucleotides align to TRBD2. The CDR3 covers 15 residues. The germline gives CDR1 SQVTM, CDR2 ANQGSEA. CDR3 sequence (DNA): TGCCGCGGGGGTGCGGGGGGCCCCATTTACAATGAGCAGTTCTTC. It encodes CRGGAGGPIYNEQFF.

This chain joins TRBV21-1 and TRBJ1-4; the DNA was not compared with TRBD1, the D call given in the table. TRBV21-1 is an annotated pseudogene. This CDR3 is 17 amino acids long. This chain's CDR3 is CASSKGPAGQGGEKLFF. CDR3 DNA: TGTGCCAGCAGCAAAGGCCCCGCGGGACAGGGGGGTGAAAAACTGTTTTTT.

The rearrangement links TRBV7-2 to TRBJ1-1; D is uncertain. Trimming took off 2 bases at V and 8 bases at J, with 12 bases between the two ends. Per germline, CDR1 SGHTA and CDR2 FQGNSA. There are 13 residues in the CDR3. The CDR3 region is CASSLTRSSEAFF. CDR3 DNA sequence: TGTGCCAGCAGCTTAACGCGGAGCTCCGAAGCTTTCTTT.

The chain is built from TRBV5-5 and TRBJ2-1, with D possibly matching TRBD2 (5 bases). Trimming pared 5 bases from V and 0 bases from J, leaving 15 bases between. CDR1 and CDR2 (germline): SGHKS, YYEKEE (reference sequence). This CDR3 is built from 16 residues. The DNA of the CDR3 is TGTGCCAGCAGTTCCGGACCTACTAGCTCCTACAATGAGCAGTTCTTC. Protein sequence: CASSSGPTSSYNEQFF.

Here the CDR3 DNA reads TGTGCCAGCAGCTTAAGTGACGGCACTCACTATGGCTACACCTTC. Amino acid sequence: CASSLSDGTHYGYTF. The chain employs TRBV7-3 and TRBJ1-2; no clear D gene. The CDR3 consists of 15 residues. V was shortened by 1 base and J by 3 bases, with 12 bases between the two germline ends. Per germline, CDR1 SGHTA and CDR2 FQGTGA. The full variable domain, rest sourced from reference TRBV7-3 and TRBJ1-2, is GAGVSQTPSNKVTEKGKYVELRCDPISGHTALYWYRQSLGQGPEFLIYFQGTGAADDSGLPNDRFFAVRPEGSVSTLKIQRTERGDSAVYLCASSLSDGTHYGYTFGSGTRLTVV.

The chain employs TRBV30 and TRBJ2-6, with no clear D. The V gene lost 1 base and the J gene lost 0 bases, with 4 bases spanning the gap. The CDR3 extends over 14 amino acids. Per germline, CDR1 GTSNPN and CDR2 SVGIG (reference sequence). CDR3 region: CAWSEGSGANVLTF. The DNA for the CDR3 is TGTGCCTGGAGTGAAGGCTCTGGGGCCAACGTCCTGACTTTC.

This sequence joins TRBV30 and TRBJ1-1; D perhaps matches TRBD1 (5 bases). V was clipped by 8 bases and J by 2 bases, with 12 bases between them. Germline CDR1 and CDR2: GTSNPN and SVGIG (reference sequence). The CDR3 contains 12 residues. CDR3 protein: CAAGQANTEAFF. In DNA, the CDR3 is TGTGCCGCGGGGCAGGCCAACACTGAAGCTTTCTTT.

The chain recombines TRBV28 with TRBJ2-3; D possibly uses TRBD1 or TRBD2 (5 bases each). The CDR3 length is 16 residues. V lost 2 bases and J lost 0, with 12 bases in between. Germline assignment: CDR1 MDHEN and CDR2 SYDVKM. In nucleotides, the CDR3 is TGTGCCAGCAGTTTAGGGGGAGTCTCAAGCACAGATACGCAGTATTTT. Protein: CASSLGGVSSTDTQYF.